Following are 3 T cell receptor beta chains from one sample sequenced in a study of beta chain features in type 1 diabetes. Points from the study as a whole: Moderate but significant shortening of TCRB CDR3s was recorded in all four CD4+ subsets from Type 1 diabetes patients.

Since all of the isolated RNA was reverse transcribed, expressed TCRB transcripts were what got sequenced. Some clones are missing from TCRdb's copy, which holds only in-frame ones; the method was immunoSEQ multiplex PCR. The data hold 500,000 to 650,000 clones, with 9.5% to 15% observed a single time. Their target antigens are unknown. Sequenced input: naive CD4+ T cells from blood. The receptor set was obtained from a man aged 25-45 years with type 1 diabetes.

The sample holds a few counts of this clone. The chain joins TRBV29-1 to TRBJ1-2, with D possibly TRBD1 on 5 matching bases. Germline V gene lookup returns CDR1 SQVTM and CDR2 ANQGSEA. The V end lost 7 bases, the J end lost 3 bases, and 15 bases lay between the germline ends. The CDR3 sequence is 13 residues long. CDR3 coding DNA: TGCAGCGACAGTGACAGACCGCACTATGGCTACACCTTC. Its protein product is CSDSDRPHYGYTF. The full variable domain, rest sourced from reference TRBV29-1 and TRBJ1-2, is SAVISQKPSRDICQRGTSLTIQCQVDSQVTMMFWYRQQPGQSLTLIATANQGSEATYESGFVIDKFPISRPNLTFSTLTVSNMSPEDSSIYLCSDSDRPHYGYTFGSGTRLTVV.

This clone turned up a few times. The V gene is TRBV27, the J gene TRBJ2-2; D not resolved. This CDR3 has 13 residues. Trimming took 5 bases from V and 2 from J, leaving 6 bases between them. Per germline, CDR1 MNHEY and CDR2 SMNVEV (reference sequence). CDR3 sequence reads: CASSTYNTGELFF. DNA for the CDR3: TGTGCCAGCAGTACTTACAACACCGGGGAGCTGTTTTTT.

Points on this clone: Other DNA sequences in the sample encode the same CDR3. The chain has TRBV9 and TRBJ1-6; 8 nucleotides align to TRBD1. The CDR3 has 15 residues. Germline V gene lookup returns CDR1 SGDLS and CDR2 YYNGEE. V lost 1 base and J lost 5; bases outside the gene matches: 2. The CDR3 DNA sequence: TGTGCCAGCAGCGTATCAGGGGGCAATAATTCACCCCTCCACTTT. This translates into CASSVSGGNNSPLHF.